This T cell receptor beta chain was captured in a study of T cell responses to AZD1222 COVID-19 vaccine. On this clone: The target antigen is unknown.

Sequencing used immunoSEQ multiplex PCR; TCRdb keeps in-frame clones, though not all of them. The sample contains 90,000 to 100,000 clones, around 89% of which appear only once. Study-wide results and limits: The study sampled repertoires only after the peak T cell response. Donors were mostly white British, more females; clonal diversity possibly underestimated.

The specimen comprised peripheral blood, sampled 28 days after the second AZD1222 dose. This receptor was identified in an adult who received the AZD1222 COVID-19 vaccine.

CDR3 nucleotide sequence: TGTGCCAGCAGCCCGGGACTAGCGGGAGCCTCCGGGGAGACCCAGTACTTC. Its protein is CASSPGLAGASGETQYF. The chain recombines TRBV5-6 with TRBJ2-5; 14 nucleotides agree with TRBD2. The CDR3 runs to 17 residues. Germline V CDR1 and CDR2: SGHDT, YYEEEE. V lost 4 bases, J lost 5 bases, and 10 bases stayed unmatched.